This T cell receptor (beta chain) is drawn from a study of tissue T cells after allogeneic stem cell transplantation. Study as a whole: Pathologist review favored tissue samples showing histologically apparent lymphocytes.

Germline CDR1 reads LGHDT; CDR2 reads YNNKEL (reference sequence). The CDR3 runs 18 residues. J lost 6 bases, V lost 3 bases, and 13 bases had no gene match. This clone has just one count. TCRbeta CDR3 was sequenced at survey depth with template counts. The repertoire was sequenced with immunoSEQ multiplex PCR; TCRdb's copy has only in-frame clones and lacks some. The table has 4,500 to 7,500 clones, roughly 59% seen once. The receptor was derived from an older male donor with lung cancer. V usage is TRBV3-1 (or the pseudogene TRBV3-2) and J usage is TRBJ1-6; 8 nucleotides line up with TRBD1. Sample: tissue from the jejunum, taken at autopsy. The CDR3 sequence: CASSQAPSTGGPNSPLHF. The DNA for the CDR3 is TGTGCCAGCAGCCAGGCCCCAAGTACAGGGGGTCCTAATTCACCCCTCCACTTT.